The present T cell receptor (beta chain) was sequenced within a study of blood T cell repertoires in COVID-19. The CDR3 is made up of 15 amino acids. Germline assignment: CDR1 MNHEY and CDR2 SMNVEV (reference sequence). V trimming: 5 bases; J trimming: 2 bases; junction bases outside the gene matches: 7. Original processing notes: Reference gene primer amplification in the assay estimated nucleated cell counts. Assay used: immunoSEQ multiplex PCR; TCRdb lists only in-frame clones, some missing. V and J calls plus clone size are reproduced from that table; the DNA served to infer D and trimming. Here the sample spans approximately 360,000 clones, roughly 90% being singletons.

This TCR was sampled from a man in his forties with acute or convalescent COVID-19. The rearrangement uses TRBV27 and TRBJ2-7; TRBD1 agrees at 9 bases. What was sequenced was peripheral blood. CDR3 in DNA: TGTGCCAGCAGTCTCCGGACAGGGGAGGCCTACGAGCAGTACTTC. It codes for CASSLRTGEAYEQYF.